The rows below give T cell receptor beta chains drawn from one sample of a study of cytomegalovirus exposure and HLA in healthy donors. The repertoire was sequenced with immunoSEQ multiplex PCR; TCRdb's copy has only in-frame clones and lacks some. The sample consists of some 150,000 clones, approximately 84% of them appearing once. The sequenced sample consisted of PBMCs. These receptors all come from a woman aged 45-60 years in good health and CMV-seropositive. Each CDR3 is given with its conserved first and last residue. D genes are given only for firm matches. A clone size is listed for some rows: how often the clone was seen (once, few, many), or a class if it is expanded.

j_call	cdr3_length	d_call	clone_size	v_call	cdr3_aa	cdr3_nt
TRBJ1-5	13	.	once	TRBV21-1	CASSKFGHQPQHF	TGTGCCAGCAGCAAATTTGGGCATCAGCCCCAGCATTTT
TRBJ1-5	15	.	.	TRBV4-2	CASSPNRVSNQPQHF	TGTGCCAGCAGCCCCAATAGAGTAAGCAATCAGCCCCAGCATTTT
TRBJ2-5	14	TRBD2	.	TRBV6-5	CASSYIVGGETQYF	TGTGCCAGCAGTTACATTGTGGGGGGGGAGACCCAGTACTTC
TRBJ2-2	15	TRBD2	.	TRBV5-1	CASSLASGHTGELFF	TGCGCCAGCAGCTTGGCTAGCGGACATACCGGGGAGCTGTTTTTT
TRBJ1-2	12	.	once	TRBV30	CACDLMGGGYTF	TGTGCCTGCGACTTAATGGGGGGTGGCTACACCTTC
TRBJ2-1	15	.	.	TRBV5-1	CASSLDGGGGNEQFF	TGCGCCAGCAGCTTGGACGGCGGAGGAGGCAATGAGCAGTTCTTC
TRBJ2-7	11	.	.	TRBV6-1	CASSETGEQYF	TGTGCCAGCAGTGAAACGGGCGAGCAGTACTTC
TRBJ2-5	15	TRBD2	once	TRBV7-9	CASSARLAALETQYF	TGTGCCAGCAGCGCAAGACTAGCCGCACTGGAGACCCAGTACTTC
TRBJ1-2	13	.	few	TRBV4-3	CASSPDRNYGYTF	TGCGCCAGCAGCCCCGACAGGAACTATGGCTACACCTTC
TRBJ2-7	16	TRBD1	.	TRBV7-2	CASSLAVTGGSYEQYF	TGTGCCAGCAGCTTAGCGGTGACAGGGGGCTCCTACGAGCAGTACTTC
TRBJ2-3	16	.	.	TRBV2	CASSEGRGRDTDTQYF	TGTGCCAGCAGTGAGGGGCGGGGGCGGGACACAGATACGCAGTATTTT
TRBJ2-2	16	TRBD2	.	TRBV30	CAWSVRRGGPTGELFF	TGTGCCTGGAGTGTAAGGCGGGGGGGCCCGACCGGGGAGCTGTTTTTT
TRBJ2-5	11	.	.	TRBV6-5	CASSQAKTQYF	TGTGCCAGCAGTCAAGCGAAGACCCAGTACTTC
TRBJ2-1	16	TRBD2	.	TRBV7-9	CSSSPPSGRWKNEQFF	TGTTCCAGCAGCCCCCCTAGCGGGAGGTGGAAGAATGAGCAGTTCTTC
TRBJ2-1	13	TRBD2	.	TRBV10-3	CAITSTSGGATFF	TGTGCCATCACCTCGACTAGCGGGGGGGCCACGTTCTTC
TRBJ1-3	16	TRBD1	.	TRBV6-5	CASSYSGQGAGNTIYF	TGTGCCAGCAGTTACTCCGGGCAGGGGGCTGGGAACACCATATATTTT
TRBJ2-1	15	TRBD2	.	TRBV18	CASSPSGGAYNEQFF	TGTGCCAGCTCCCCTAGCGGGGGGGCCTACAATGAGCAGTTCTTC
TRBJ1-2	13	TRBD1	.	TRBV28	CASRPGQGYGYTF	TGTGCCAGCAGGCCGGGACAGGGCTATGGCTACACCTTC
TRBJ2-6	15	TRBD2	.	TRBV9	CASRGGSSGANVLTF	TGTGCCAGCAGGGGAGGGAGCTCTGGGGCCAACGTCCTGACTTTC
TRBJ1-2	16	.	once	TRBV6-5	CASSYLGGGRGYGYTF	TGTGCCAGCAGTTACCTGGGCGGGGGGCGCGGCTATGGCTACACCTTC
TRBJ2-7	16	.	.	TRBV6-6	CASSYSMGHLSYEQYF	TGTGCCAGCAGTTACTCGATGGGACACCTGTCCTACGAGCAGTACTTC
TRBJ1-2	12	.	.	TRBV15	CATSREVGGYTF	TGTGCCACCAGCAGAGAGGTTGGCGGCTACACCTTC
TRBJ2-2	16	TRBD2	.	TRBV7-2	CASSSMGAGGTGELFF	TGTGCCAGCAGCTCTATGGGGGCGGGGGGCACCGGGGAGCTGTTTTTT
TRBJ2-7	16	.	.	TRBV9	CASSSHTGGPLNEQYF	TGTGCCAGCAGCTCACACACGGGGGGCCCTTTAAACGAGCAGTACTTC
TRBJ2-3	16	.	.	TRBV29-1	CSVEGVAEGSTDTQYF	TGCAGCGTTGAAGGGGTCGCGGAAGGTAGCACAGATACGCAGTATTTT
TRBJ2-5	13	.	.	TRBV28	CASSVADPGAQYF	TGTGCCAGCAGTGTAGCCGACCCCGGAGCCCAGTACTTC